The T cell receptor (beta chain) under discussion was sequenced for a study of vaccination effects on CD4 cells after COVID-19. Study at large: Antigen-specific CD4+ T cells expanded by the ViraFEST assay with viral peptide pools were then sequenced. Study-level results: Missing from the study were early post-infection timepoints, and its convalescent patients were few.

This CDR3 spans 16 amino acids. With 4 bases clipped from V and 4 bases from J, the junction kept 8 bases outside the gene matches. From germline, CDR1 is LGHNA and CDR2 YSLEER. In its sample, this clone was seen once. Antigen: not known. The data were produced by immunoSEQ multiplex PCR, yet TCRdb's version contains in-frame clones alone and is incomplete. The sample holds tens of thousands of clones, 70% to 85% seen once. Investigators separated out CD4+ T cells once approximately 10 days of culture had passed. Replacing half the medium with IL-2 medium was done on days 3 and 7. This TCR was recovered from a human donor who had a prior SARS-CoV-2 infection. The material was CD4+ T cells from PBMCs cultured without peptide, obtained before COVID-19 vaccination. This chain links TRBV4-3 with TRBJ1-2; 11 bases are shared with TRBD1. This chain's CDR3 is CASSLRTGGLFYGYTF. CDR3 coding DNA: TGCGCCAGCAGCCTCCGGACAGGGGGCCTTTTCTATGGCTACACCTTC.